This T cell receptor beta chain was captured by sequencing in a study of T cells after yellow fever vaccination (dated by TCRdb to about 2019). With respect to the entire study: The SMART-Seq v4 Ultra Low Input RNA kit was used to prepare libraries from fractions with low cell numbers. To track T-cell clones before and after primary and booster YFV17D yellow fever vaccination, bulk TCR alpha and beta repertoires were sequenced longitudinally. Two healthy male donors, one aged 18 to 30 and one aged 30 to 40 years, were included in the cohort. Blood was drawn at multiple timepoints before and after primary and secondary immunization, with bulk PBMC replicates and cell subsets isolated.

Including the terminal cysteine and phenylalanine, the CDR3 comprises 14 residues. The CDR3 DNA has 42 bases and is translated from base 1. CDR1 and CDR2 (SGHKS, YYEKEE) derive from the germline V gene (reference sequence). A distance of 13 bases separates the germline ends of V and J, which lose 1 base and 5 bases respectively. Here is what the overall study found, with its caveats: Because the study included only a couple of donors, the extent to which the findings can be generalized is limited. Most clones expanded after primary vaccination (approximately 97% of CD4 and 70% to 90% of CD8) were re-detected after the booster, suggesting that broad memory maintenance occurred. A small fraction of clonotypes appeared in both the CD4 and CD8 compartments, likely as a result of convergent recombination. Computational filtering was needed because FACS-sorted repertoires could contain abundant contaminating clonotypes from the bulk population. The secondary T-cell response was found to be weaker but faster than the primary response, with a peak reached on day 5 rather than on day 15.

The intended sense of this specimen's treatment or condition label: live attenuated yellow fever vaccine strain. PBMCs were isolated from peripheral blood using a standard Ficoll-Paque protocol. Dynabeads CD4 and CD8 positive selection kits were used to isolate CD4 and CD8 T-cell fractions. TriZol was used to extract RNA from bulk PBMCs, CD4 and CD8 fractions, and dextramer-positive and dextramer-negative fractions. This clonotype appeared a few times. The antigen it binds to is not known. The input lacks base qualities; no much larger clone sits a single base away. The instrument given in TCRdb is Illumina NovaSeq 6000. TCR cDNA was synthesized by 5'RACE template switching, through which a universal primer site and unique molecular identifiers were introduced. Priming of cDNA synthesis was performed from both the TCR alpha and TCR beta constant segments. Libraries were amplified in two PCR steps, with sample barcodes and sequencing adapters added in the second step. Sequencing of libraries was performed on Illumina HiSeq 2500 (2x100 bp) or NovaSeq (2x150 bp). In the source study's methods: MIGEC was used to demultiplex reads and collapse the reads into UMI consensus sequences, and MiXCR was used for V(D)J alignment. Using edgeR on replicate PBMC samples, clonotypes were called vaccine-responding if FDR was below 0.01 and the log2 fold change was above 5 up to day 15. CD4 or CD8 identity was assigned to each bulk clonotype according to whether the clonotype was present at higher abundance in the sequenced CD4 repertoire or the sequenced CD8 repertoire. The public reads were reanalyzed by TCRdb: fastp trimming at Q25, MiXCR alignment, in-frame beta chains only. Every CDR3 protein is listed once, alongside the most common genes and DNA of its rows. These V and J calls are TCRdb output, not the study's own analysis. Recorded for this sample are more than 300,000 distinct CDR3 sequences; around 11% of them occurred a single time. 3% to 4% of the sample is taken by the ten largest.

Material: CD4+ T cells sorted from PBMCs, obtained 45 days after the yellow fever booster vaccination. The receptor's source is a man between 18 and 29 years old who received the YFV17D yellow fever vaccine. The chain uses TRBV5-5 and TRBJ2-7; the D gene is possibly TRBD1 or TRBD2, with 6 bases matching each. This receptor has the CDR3 CASSLRGAIDEQYF. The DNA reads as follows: TGTGCCAGCAGCTTGAGGGGGGCGATCGACGAGCAGTACTTC.